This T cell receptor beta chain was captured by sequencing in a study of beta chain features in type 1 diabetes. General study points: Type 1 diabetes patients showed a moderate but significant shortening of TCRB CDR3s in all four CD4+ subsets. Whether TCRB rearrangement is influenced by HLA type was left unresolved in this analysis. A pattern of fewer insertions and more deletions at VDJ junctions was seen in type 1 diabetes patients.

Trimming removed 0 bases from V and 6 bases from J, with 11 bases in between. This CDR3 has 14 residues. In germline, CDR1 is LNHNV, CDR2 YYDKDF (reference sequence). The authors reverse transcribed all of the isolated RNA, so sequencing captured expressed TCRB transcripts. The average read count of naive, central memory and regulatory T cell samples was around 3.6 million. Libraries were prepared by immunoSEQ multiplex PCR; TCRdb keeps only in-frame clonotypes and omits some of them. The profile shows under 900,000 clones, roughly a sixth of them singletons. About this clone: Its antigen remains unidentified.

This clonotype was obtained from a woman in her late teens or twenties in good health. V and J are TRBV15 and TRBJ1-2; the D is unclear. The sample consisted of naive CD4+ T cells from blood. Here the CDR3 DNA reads TGTGCCACCAGCAGAGATCAGTATTGGGATGGCTACACCTTC. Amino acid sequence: CATSRDQYWDGYTF.